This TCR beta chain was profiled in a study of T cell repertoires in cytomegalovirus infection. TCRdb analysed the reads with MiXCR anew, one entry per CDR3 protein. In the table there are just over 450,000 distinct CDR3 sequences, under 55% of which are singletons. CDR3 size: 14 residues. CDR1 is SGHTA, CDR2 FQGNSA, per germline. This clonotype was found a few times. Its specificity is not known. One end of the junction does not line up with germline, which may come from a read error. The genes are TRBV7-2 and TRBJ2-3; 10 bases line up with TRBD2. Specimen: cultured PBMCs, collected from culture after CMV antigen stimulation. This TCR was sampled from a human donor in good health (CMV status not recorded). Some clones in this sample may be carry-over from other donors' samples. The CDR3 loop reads CASSSQAGGSHLAF. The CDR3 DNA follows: TGTGCCAGCAGCTCCCAAGCGGGGGGGTCCCACCTCGCTTTT. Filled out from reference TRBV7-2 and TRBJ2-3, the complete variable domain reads GAGVSQSPSNKVTEKGKDVELRCDPISGHTALYWYRQSLGQGLEFLIYFQGNSAPDKSGLPSDRFSAERTGGSVSTLTIQRTQQEDSAVYLCASSSQAGGSHLAFGPGTRLTVL.